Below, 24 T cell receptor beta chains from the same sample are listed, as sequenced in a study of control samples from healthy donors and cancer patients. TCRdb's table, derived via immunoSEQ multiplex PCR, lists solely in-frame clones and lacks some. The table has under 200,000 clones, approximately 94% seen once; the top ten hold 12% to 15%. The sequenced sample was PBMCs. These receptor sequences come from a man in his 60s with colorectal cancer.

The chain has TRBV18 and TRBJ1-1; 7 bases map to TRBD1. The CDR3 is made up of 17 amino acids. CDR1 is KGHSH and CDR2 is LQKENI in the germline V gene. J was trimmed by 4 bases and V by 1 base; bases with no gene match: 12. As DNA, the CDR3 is TGTGCCAGCTCACCACTGTCAGGGGGGGGGTACGGCACTGAAGCTTTCTTT. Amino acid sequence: CASSPLSGGGYGTEAFF.

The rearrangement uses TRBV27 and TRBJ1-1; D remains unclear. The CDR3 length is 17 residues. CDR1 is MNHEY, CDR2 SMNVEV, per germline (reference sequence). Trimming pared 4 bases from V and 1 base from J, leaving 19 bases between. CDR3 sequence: CASSSVQIGRPNTEAFF. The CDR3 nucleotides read TGTGCCAGCAGTTCGGTACAAATCGGACGTCCGAACACTGAAGCTTTCTTT.

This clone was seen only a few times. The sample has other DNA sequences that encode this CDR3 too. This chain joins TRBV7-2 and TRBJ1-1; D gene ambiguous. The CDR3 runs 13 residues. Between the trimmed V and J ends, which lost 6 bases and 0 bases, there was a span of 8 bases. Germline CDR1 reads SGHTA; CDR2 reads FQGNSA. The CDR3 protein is CASSLTVNTEAFF. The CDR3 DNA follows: TGTGCCAGCAGTCTGACGGTGAACACTGAAGCTTTCTTT.

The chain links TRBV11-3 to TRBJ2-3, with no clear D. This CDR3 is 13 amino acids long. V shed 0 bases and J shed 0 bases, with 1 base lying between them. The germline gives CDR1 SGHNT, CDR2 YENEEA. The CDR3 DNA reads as TGTGCCAGCAGCTTAGACAGCACAGATACGCAGTATTTT. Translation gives CASSLDSTDTQYF.

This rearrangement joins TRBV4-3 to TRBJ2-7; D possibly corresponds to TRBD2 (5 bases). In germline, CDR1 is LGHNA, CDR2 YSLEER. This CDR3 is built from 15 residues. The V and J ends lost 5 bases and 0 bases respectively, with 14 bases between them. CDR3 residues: CASSYWVGSSYEQYF. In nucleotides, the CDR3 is TGCGCCAGCAGCTACTGGGTAGGGAGCTCCTACGAGCAGTACTTC.

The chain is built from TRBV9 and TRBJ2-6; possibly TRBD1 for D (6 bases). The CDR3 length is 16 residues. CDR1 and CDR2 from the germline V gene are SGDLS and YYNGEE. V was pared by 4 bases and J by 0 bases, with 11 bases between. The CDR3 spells CASSPRQVSGANVLTF. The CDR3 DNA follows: TGTGCCAGCAGCCCACGACAGGTCTCTGGGGCCAACGTCCTGACTTTC.

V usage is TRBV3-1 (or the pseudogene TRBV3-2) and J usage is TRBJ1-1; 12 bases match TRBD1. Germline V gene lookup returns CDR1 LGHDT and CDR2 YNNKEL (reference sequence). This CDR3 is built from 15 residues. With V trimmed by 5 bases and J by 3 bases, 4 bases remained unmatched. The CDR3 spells CASSGGQGADTEAFF. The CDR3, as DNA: TGTGCCAGCAGCGGGGGACAGGGGGCGGACACTGAAGCTTTCTTT.

The CDR3: CSVEVVSRGSYGYTF. Written as DNA, the CDR3 is TGCAGCGTTGAAGTCGTGAGCAGGGGGTCCTATGGCTACACCTTC. The rearrangement joins TRBV29-1 to TRBJ1-2; 7 bases are a match to TRBD1. The CDR3 runs to 15 residues. CDR1 is SQVTM, CDR2 ANQGSEA, per germline. V shed 1 base and J 4 bases; nucleotides not matched to a gene: 9.

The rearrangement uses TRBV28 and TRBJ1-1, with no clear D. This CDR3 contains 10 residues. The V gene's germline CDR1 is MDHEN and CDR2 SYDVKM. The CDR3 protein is CASGGYEAFF. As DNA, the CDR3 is TGTGCTTCAGGAGGATATGAAGCTTTCTTT. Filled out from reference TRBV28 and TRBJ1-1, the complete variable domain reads DVKVTQSSRYLVKRTGEKVFLECVQDMDHENMFWYRQDPGLGLRLIYFSYDVKMKEKGDIPEGYSVSREKKERFSLILESASTNQTSMYLCASGGYEAFFGQGTRLTVV.

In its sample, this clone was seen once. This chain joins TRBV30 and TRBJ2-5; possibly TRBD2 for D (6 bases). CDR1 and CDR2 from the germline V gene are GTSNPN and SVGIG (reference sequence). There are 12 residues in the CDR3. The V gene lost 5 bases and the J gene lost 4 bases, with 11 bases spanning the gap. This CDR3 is CAWGGTGETQYF. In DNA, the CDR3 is TGTGCCTGGGGGGGGACTGGAGAGACCCAGTACTTC.

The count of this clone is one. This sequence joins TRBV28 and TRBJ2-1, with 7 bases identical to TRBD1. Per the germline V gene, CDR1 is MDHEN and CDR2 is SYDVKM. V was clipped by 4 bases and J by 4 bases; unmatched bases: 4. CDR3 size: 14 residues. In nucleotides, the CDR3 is TGTGCCAGCAGTTCCCAGGGGGTGTACAATGAGCAGTTCTTC. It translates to CASSSQGVYNEQFF.

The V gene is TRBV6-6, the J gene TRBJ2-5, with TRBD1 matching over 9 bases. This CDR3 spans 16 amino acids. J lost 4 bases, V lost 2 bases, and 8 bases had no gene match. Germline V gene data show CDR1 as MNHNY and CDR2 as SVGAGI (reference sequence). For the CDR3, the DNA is TGTGCCAGCAGTTACGGCGACAGGGGGTCTGGAGAGACCCAGTACTTC. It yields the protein CASSYGDRGSGETQYF.

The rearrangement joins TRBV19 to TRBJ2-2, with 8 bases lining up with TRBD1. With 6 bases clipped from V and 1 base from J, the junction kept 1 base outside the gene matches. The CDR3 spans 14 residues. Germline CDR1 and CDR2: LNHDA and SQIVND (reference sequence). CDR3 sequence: CASRGTGNTGELFF. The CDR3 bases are TGTGCCAGTAGGGGGACAGGGAACACCGGGGAGCTGTTTTTT.

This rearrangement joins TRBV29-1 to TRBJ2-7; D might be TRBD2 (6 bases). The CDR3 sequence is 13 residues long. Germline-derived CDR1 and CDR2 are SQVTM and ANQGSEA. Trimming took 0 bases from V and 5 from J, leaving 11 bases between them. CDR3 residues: CSVEDLGGNEQYF. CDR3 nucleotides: TGCAGCGTTGAAGATCTTGGGGGGAACGAGCAGTACTTC.

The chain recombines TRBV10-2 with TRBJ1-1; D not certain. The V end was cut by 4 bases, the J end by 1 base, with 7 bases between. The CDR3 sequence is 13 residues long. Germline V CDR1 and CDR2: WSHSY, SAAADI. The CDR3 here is CASSVSRNTEAFF. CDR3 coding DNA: TGCGCCAGCAGTGTGTCAAGGAACACTGAAGCTTTCTTT.

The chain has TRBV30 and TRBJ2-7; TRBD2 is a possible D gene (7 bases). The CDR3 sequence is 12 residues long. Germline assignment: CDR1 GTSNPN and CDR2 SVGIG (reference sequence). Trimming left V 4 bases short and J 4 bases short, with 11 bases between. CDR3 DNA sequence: TGTGCCTGGAAGGGGGGGGATTACGAGCAGTACTTC. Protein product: CAWKGGDYEQYF. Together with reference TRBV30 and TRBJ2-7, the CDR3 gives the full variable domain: SQTIHQWPATLVQPVGSPLSLECTVEGTSNPNLYWYRQAAGRGLQLLFYSVGIGQISSEVPQNLSASRPQDRQFILSSKKLLLSDSGFYLCAWKGGDYEQYFGPGTRLTVT.

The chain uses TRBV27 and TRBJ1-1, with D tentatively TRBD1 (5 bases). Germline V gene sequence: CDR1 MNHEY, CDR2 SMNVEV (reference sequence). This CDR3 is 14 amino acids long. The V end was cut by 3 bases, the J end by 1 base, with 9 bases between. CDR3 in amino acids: CASSFVGANTEAFF. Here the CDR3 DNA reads TGTGCCAGCAGTTTTGTAGGGGCGAACACTGAAGCTTTCTTT.

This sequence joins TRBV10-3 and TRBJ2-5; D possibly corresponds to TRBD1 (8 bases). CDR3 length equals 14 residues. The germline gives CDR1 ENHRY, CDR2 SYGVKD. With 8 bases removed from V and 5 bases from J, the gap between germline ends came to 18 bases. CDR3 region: CAIAGARGPETQYF. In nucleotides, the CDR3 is TGTGCCATCGCGGGGGCCAGGGGGCCGGAGACCCAGTACTTC.

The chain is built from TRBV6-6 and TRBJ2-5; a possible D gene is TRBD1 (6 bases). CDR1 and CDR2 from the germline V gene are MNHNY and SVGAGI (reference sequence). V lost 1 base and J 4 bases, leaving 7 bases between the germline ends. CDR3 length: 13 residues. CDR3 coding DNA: TGTGCCAGCAGTTACTACAGGGCAGAGACCCAGTACTTC. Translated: CASSYYRAETQYF.

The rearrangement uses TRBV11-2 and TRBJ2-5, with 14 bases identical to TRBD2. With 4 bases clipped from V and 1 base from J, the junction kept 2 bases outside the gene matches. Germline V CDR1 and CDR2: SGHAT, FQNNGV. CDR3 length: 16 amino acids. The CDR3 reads CASSSGLAGGQETQYF. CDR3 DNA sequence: TGTGCCAGCAGCTCCGGACTAGCGGGGGGCCAAGAGACCCAGTACTTC. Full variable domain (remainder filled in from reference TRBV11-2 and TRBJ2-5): EAGVAQSPRYKIIEKRQSVAFWCNPISGHATLYWYQQILGQGPKLLIQFQNNGVVDDSQLPKDRFSAERLKGVDSTLKIQPAKLEDSAVYLCASSSGLAGGQETQYFGPGTRLLVL.

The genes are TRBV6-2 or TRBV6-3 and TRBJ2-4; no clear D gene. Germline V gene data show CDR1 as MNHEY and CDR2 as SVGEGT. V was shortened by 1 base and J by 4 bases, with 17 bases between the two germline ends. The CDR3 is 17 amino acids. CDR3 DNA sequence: TGTGCCAGCAGTTACTTTGGTTCCACCCCTAAAAAAAACATTCAGTACTTC. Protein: CASSYFGSTPKKNIQYF.

Here the CDR3 DNA reads TGTGCCAGCAGTTTGCAGGGGGCCTATGGCTACACCTTC. Protein sequence: CASSLQGAYGYTF. V and J are TRBV6-2 or TRBV6-3 and TRBJ1-2; TRBD1 matches at 8 bases. Per the germline V gene, CDR1 is MNHEY and CDR2 is SVGEGT. This CDR3 is 13 amino acids long. With 4 bases clipped from V and 4 bases from J, the junction kept 2 bases outside the gene matches.

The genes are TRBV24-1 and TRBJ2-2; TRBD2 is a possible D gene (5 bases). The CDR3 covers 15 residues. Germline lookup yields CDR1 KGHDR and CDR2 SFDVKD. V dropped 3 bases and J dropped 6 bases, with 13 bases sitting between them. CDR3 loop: CATSDGSIDPGELFF. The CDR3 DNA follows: TGTGCCACCAGTGATGGGAGTATAGACCCCGGGGAGCTGTTTTTT.

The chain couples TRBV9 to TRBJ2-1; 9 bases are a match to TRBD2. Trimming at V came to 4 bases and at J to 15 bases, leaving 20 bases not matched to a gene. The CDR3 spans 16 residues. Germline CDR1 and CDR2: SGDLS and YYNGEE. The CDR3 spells CASSSRGSGGLDERFF. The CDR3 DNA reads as TGTGCCAGCAGCTCAAGGGGTAGCGGGGGATTGGACGAGAGGTTCTTC.